Listed here are 14 T cell receptor beta chains from one sample, sequenced in a study of blood T cell repertoires in COVID-19 (dated by TCRdb to 2020 to 2021). The library was produced with the immunoSEQ multiplex PCR assay. TCRdb carries this immuneACCESS record with in-frame sequences only. Its versions omit some clonotypes, under half of them owing to an unresolved V gene in the studies checked, with the rest unexplained. Recorded for this sample are around 100,000 clones; about nine tenths of them occurred a single time. The ten largest account for about 5% of the sample. Sequenced: peripheral blood. Receptors originate from a man over 45 with acute or convalescent COVID-19.

The chain carries TRBV5-1 and TRBJ2-3; 8 bases match TRBD2. J was trimmed by 2 bases and V by 4 bases; bases with no gene match: 9. The CDR3 has 16 amino acids. Germline CDR1 SGHRS, CDR2 YFSETQ. The CDR3 loop is CASSLTSGSLTDTQYF. Here the CDR3 DNA reads TGCGCCAGCAGCCTGACCAGCGGGAGCCTCACAGATACGCAGTATTTT.

The sample holds one count of this clone. This chain links TRBV10-3 with TRBJ2-2; 10 bases line up with TRBD2. The CDR3 loop spans 14 amino acids. V was pared by 10 bases and J by 4 bases, with 6 bases of the junction left unmatched. Per germline, CDR1 ENHRY and CDR2 SYGVKD. The CDR3 DNA is TGTGCCACACAGCGGGAGGGCCCCACCGGGGAGCTGTTTTTT. This gives the protein CATQREGPTGELFF.

This chain links TRBV28 with TRBJ2-7, with TRBD1 as a possible D gene (6 bases). The CDR3 extends over 15 amino acids. CDR1 and CDR2 (germline): MDHEN, SYDVKM. Trimming removed 6 bases from V and 2 bases from J, with 17 bases in between. CDR3 in amino acids: CASRGTTGPTYEQYF. In DNA form, the CDR3 reads TGTGCCAGCAGGGGCACTACAGGGCCAACCTACGAGCAGTACTTC.

The gene calls are TRBV25-1 and TRBJ2-5; 8 bases are a match to TRBD1. The CDR3 has 15 residues. The germline V gene has CDR1 MGHDK and CDR2 SYGVNS. The V segment lost 6 bases and the J segment 5 bases; nucleotides outside the gene matches: 11. The CDR3 loop reads CASSAIRGPGETQYF. Here the CDR3 DNA reads TGTGCCAGCAGCGCGATCAGGGGGCCAGGGGAGACCCAGTACTTC.

The chain joins TRBV5-1 to TRBJ1-1, with 7 bases that match TRBD1. Unmatched junction bases numbered 3, after V lost 0 bases and J lost 1 base. Germline V CDR1 and CDR2: SGHRS, YFSETQ. The CDR3 sequence is 15 residues long. Written as DNA, the CDR3 is TGCGCCAGCAGCTTGGACAGGGGTTCGAACACTGAAGCTTTCTTT. Its protein product is CASSLDRGSNTEAFF.

The chain has TRBV19 and TRBJ2-1, with 10 positions matching TRBD2. CDR1 and CDR2 from the germline V gene are LNHDA and SQIVND (reference sequence). V trimming: 8 bases; J trimming: 8 bases; junction bases outside the gene matches: 9. The CDR3 totals 14 residues. The CDR3 loop is CASFSGRSGDEQFF. CDR3 sequence (DNA): TGTGCCAGTTTTAGCGGGAGGTCGGGGGATGAGCAGTTCTTC.

The J gene is TRBJ2-7, the V gene TRBV7-8, with 8 bases that match TRBD2. The J segment lost 5 bases and the V segment lost 5 bases, leaving 8 bases of the junction unmatched. CDR3 size: 14 residues. Germline V CDR1 and CDR2: SGHVS, FQNEAQ. The CDR3 spells CASSRLGLVDEQYF. For the CDR3, the DNA is TGTGCCAGCAGCCGACTGGGACTAGTCGACGAGCAGTACTTC. The variable domain in full, with the rest retrieved from reference TRBV7-8 and TRBJ2-7, is GAGVSQSPRYKVAKRGQDVALRCDPISGHVSLFWYQQALGQGPEFLTYFQNEAQLDKSGLPSDRFFAERPEGSVSTLKIQRTQQEDSAVYLCASSRLGLVDEQYFGPGTRLTVT.

The chain has TRBV29-1 and TRBJ2-7; 11 nucleotides line up with TRBD1. CDR3 length equals 17 residues. After removal of 1 base from V and 3 bases from J, the junction contained 11 bases not matched to a gene. Germline lookup yields CDR1 SQVTM and CDR2 ANQGSEA. CDR3 sequence reads: CSVEGSRTGGAVYEQYF. Written as DNA, the CDR3 is TGCAGCGTTGAAGGATCCCGGACAGGGGGCGCCGTCTACGAGCAGTACTTC.

The chain couples TRBV11-3 to TRBJ2-7; D might be TRBD1 (5 bases). The V and J ends lost 3 bases and 3 bases respectively, with 9 bases between them. This CDR3 has 13 amino acids. The germline V gene encodes CDR1 SGHNT and CDR2 YENEEA. The CDR3 sequence is CASSFRDFYEQYF. DNA of the CDR3: TGTGCCAGCAGCTTCAGGGATTTCTACGAGCAGTACTTC.

The V call is TRBV30, the J call TRBJ2-1; D possibly corresponds to TRBD1 (5 bases). CDR1 and CDR2 (germline): GTSNPN, SVGIG (reference sequence). The V end was cut by 5 bases, the J end by 5 bases, with 10 bases between. The CDR3 is made up of 12 amino acids. The CDR3: CAWGDRNNEQFF. The CDR3 coding sequence is TGTGCCTGGGGTGACAGAAACAATGAGCAGTTCTTC. The full variable domain, completed using reference TRBV30 and TRBJ2-1, is SQTIHQWPATLVQPVGSPLSLECTVEGTSNPNLYWYRQAAGRGLQLLFYSVGIGQISSEVPQNLSASRPQDRQFILSSKKLLLSDSGFYLCAWGDRNNEQFFGPGTRLTVL.

This clone was detected once. The chain employs TRBV6-5 and TRBJ1-2; D not certain. Trimming removed 3 bases at V and 5 bases at J, with 13 bases between. Germline V lookup: CDR1 MNHEY, CDR2 SVGAGI. The CDR3 totals 14 residues. CDR3 nucleotide sequence: TGTGCCAGCAGTTATTATCAACCTCGGTATGGCTACACCTTC. Translated: CASSYYQPRYGYTF.

Only one count was recorded for this clone. The gene calls are TRBV30 and TRBJ2-7, with 7 bases matching TRBD2. V gave up 2 bases and J gave up 2 bases; unmatched junction bases: 6. Germline-derived CDR1 and CDR2 are GTSNPN and SVGIG (reference sequence). There are 14 residues in the CDR3. The CDR3 bases are TGTGCCTGGAGTCGGCTAGCGGCTGCCTACGAGCAGTACTTC. Protein product: CAWSRLAAAYEQYF.

This clone has a single count. The chain has TRBV6-2 or TRBV6-3 and TRBJ1-1; no clear D. The CDR3 length is 14 residues. Germline V gene data show CDR1 as MNHEY and CDR2 as SVGEGT. Trimming took 3 bases from V and 3 from J, leaving 11 bases between them. The CDR3 sequence is CASSYKGADTEAFF. CDR3 in DNA: TGTGCCAGCAGTTATAAGGGAGCCGACACTGAAGCTTTCTTT.

The V and J genes are TRBV7-9 and TRBJ2-7; D not certain. The germline gives CDR1 SEHNR, CDR2 FQNEAQ (reference sequence). V dropped 3 bases and J dropped 0 bases, with 6 bases sitting between them. The length of the CDR3 is 13 residues. CDR3 amino acids: CASSFPVSYEQYF. As DNA, the CDR3 is TGTGCCAGCAGCTTCCCGGTCTCCTACGAGCAGTACTTC.